This is a list of T cell receptor beta chains from one sample in a study of blood T cell repertoires in COVID-19. TCRdb keeps only in-frame clones here, not all; method: immunoSEQ multiplex PCR. The sample includes about 190,000 clones, around 82% seen only once; the top ten take 4% to 6.5%. The sample was PBMCs or T cells enriched from blood (not recorded which). The source of these receptors is a woman in her sixties with acute COVID-19. CDR3s include the opening cysteine and the closing phenylalanine or tryptophan.

V gene: TRBV19; CDR3 protein: CASTKRGITEAFF
V gene: TRBV3-1/TRBV3-2; CDR3 protein: CASSNVRGPTYEQYF
V gene: TRBV7-9; CDR3 protein: CASSLADPRGQPQHF
V gene: TRBV25-1; CDR3 protein: CASSESTSGRAAGELFF
V gene: TRBV10-3; CDR3 protein: CAISESYRLPRETQYF
V gene: TRBV28; CDR3 protein: CASSLLSNSPLHF
V gene: TRBV7-2; CDR3 protein: CASSLEPGVNYGYTF
V gene: TRBV12-3/TRBV12-4; CDR3 protein: CASSLNRDTGAFF
V gene: TRBV7-9; CDR3 protein: CASSLEGMSTEAFF
V gene: TRBV28; CDR3 protein: CASSLSGGLGYTF
V gene: TRBV6-5; CDR3 protein: CASSITGFGELFF
V gene: TRBV28; CDR3 protein: CASSSGQTPPNTEAFF
V gene: TRBV5-1; CDR3 protein: CASSLVSGGYTF
V gene: TRBV9; CDR3 protein: CASSVSSGTYNEQFF
V gene: TRBV19; CDR3 protein: CASSLHGQGGQETQYF
V gene: TRBV6-5; CDR3 protein: CASKLSGSSYEQYF
V gene: TRBV28; CDR3 protein: CASSKNRPGQGSTDTQYF
V gene: TRBV5-4; CDR3 protein: CASSPRTGRLYEQYF
V gene: TRBV15; CDR3 protein: CATSKGLAGPTDTQYF
V gene: TRBV7-2; CDR3 protein: CASSLRVDTEAFF
V gene: TRBV19; CDR3 protein: CASISDRTLTEAFF
V gene: TRBV30; CDR3 protein: CAWSTPQGRGYTF
V gene: TRBV6-1; CDR3 protein: CASSGGQGAGTDTQYF
V gene: TRBV27; CDR3 protein: CASSSPRDWAQHF
V gene: TRBV2; CDR3 protein: CASSDVSYGYTF
V gene: TRBV19; CDR3 protein: CASRPEAISGNTIYF
V gene: TRBV2; CDR3 protein: CASRGQGNNQPQHF
V gene: TRBV5-1; CDR3 protein: CASSPGQLGDEQFF
V gene: TRBV5-6; CDR3 protein: CASSPEAVRETQYF
V gene: TRBV5-4; CDR3 protein: CASSRGGGGNQPQHF
V gene: TRBV19; CDR3 protein: CASSSGGLEDTQYF
V gene: TRBV28; CDR3 protein: CAIVPGSGGNTEAFF
V gene: TRBV27; CDR3 protein: CASSLSRGNTEAFF
V gene: TRBV27; CDR3 protein: CASSLKGALGYTF
V gene: TRBV19; CDR3 protein: CASIPGTLYSNQPQHF
V gene: TRBV6-2/TRBV6-3; CDR3 protein: CASSYSGAGAGNTIYF
V gene: TRBV2; CDR3 protein: CASSLNQPQHF
V gene: TRBV6-1; CDR3 protein: CASSEGGRFTSGNSPLHF
V gene: TRBV27; CDR3 protein: CASSSLIGGTEAFF
V gene: TRBV9; CDR3 protein: CASSPRENSGELFF
V gene: TRBV6-6; CDR3 protein: CASSSRVAPRQPQHF
V gene: TRBV3-1/TRBV3-2; CDR3 protein: CASSQGQGAGFF
V gene: TRBV19; CDR3 protein: CASTTGDGNQPQHF
V gene: TRBV11-3; CDR3 protein: CASSTGTSGSTDTQYF
V gene: TRBV5-4; CDR3 protein: CASSSLTNRELLLYGYTF
V gene: TRBV14; CDR3 protein: CASSHKGLRVGGVTGELFF
V gene: TRBV4-3; CDR3 protein: CASSQDGTRQLNEKLFF
V gene: TRBV7-9; CDR3 protein: CASSPEFTYGYTF
V gene: TRBV5-4; CDR3 protein: CASPGLAGGTDTQYF
V gene: TRBV4-3; CDR3 protein: CASSQDLGQFNQPQHF
V gene: TRBV7-2; CDR3 protein: CASSLETSGTYNEQFF
V gene: TRBV5-1; CDR3 protein: CASSQQGGNTEAFF
V gene: TRBV5-1; CDR3 protein: CASSQFRATNEKLFF
V gene: TRBV10-3; CDR3 protein: CAISSGTGDEKLFF
V gene: TRBV7-9; CDR3 protein: CATQGVGNSPLHF
V gene: TRBV5-1; CDR3 protein: CASSLDRSSYNSPLHF
V gene: TRBV9; CDR3 protein: CASSADYSYNEQFF